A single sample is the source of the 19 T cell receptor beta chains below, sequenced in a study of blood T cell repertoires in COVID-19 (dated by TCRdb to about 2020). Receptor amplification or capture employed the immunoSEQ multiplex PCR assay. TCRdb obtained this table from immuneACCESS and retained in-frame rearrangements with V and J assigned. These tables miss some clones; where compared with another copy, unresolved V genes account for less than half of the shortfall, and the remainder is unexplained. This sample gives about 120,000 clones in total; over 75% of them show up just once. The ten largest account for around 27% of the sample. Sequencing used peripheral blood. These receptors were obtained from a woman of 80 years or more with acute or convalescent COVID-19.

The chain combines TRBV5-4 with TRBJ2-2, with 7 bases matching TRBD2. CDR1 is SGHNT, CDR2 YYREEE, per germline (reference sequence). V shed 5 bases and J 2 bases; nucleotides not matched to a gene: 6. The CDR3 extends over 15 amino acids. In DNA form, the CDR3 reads TGTGCCAGCAGTAGGGGAGGGGTTAACACCGGGGAGCTGTTTTTT. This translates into CASSRGGVNTGELFF.

CDR3: CAISVLGARRGYTF. CDR3 sequence (DNA): TGTGCCATCAGTGTCCTTGGAGCACGGAGGGGCTACACCTTC. This chain links TRBV10-3 with TRBJ1-2; D uncertain. In germline, CDR1 is ENHRY, CDR2 SYGVKD. The CDR3 has 14 amino acids. The V end was cut by 4 bases, the J end by 8 bases, with 17 bases between.

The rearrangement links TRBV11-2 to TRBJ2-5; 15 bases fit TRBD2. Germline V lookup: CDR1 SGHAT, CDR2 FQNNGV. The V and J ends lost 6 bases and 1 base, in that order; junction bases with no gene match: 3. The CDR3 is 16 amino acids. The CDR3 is CASRGLAGGRQETQYF. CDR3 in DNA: TGTGCCAGCAGGGGACTAGCGGGGGGTCGCCAAGAGACCCAGTACTTC.

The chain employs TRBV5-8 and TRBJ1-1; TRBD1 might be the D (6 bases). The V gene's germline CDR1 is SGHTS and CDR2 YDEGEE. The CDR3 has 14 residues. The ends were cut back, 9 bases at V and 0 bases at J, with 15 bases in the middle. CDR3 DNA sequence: TGTGCCACGGAGAAGAGGGGGATGAACACTGAAGCTTTCTTT. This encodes CATEKRGMNTEAFF.

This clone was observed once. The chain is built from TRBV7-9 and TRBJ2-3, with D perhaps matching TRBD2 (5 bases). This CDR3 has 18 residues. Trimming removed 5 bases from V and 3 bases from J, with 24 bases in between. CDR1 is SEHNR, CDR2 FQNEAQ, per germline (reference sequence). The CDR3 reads CASSPTGSGFGLTDTQYF. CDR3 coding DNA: TGTGCCAGCAGCCCAACGGGAAGCGGTTTTGGGTTGACAGATACGCAGTATTTT.

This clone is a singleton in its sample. The CDR3 DNA sequence: TGTGCCAGCAGCCTAAGGGGATTGGGGACAGATACGCAGTATTTT. It specifies CASSLRGLGTDTQYF. The J gene is TRBJ2-3, the V gene TRBV3-1 (or the pseudogene TRBV3-2), with D tentatively TRBD1 (5 bases). The CDR3 has 15 amino acids. Trimming pared 4 bases from V and 3 bases from J, leaving 14 bases between. The V gene's germline CDR1 is LGHDT and CDR2 YNNKEL (reference sequence).

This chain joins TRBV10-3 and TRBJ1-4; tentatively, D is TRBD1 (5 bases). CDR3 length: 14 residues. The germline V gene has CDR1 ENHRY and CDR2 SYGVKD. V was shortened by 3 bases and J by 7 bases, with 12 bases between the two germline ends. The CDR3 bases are TGTGCCATCAGTGATTCTTCCGGGGGTGAAAAACTGTTTTTT. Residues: CAISDSSGGEKLFF.

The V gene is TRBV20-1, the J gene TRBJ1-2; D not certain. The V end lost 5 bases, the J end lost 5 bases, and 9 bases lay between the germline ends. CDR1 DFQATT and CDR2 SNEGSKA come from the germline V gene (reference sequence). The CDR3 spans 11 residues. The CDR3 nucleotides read TGCAGTGCTCCGGAGAGTTATGGCTACACCTTC. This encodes CSAPESYGYTF.

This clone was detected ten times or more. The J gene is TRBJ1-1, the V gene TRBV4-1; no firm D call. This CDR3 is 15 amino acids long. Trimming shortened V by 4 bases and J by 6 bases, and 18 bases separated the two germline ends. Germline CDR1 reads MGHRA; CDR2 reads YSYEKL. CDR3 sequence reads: CASSPLDREEPEAFF. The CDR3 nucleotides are TGCGCCAGCAGCCCACTGGACCGGGAAGAACCTGAAGCTTTCTTT.

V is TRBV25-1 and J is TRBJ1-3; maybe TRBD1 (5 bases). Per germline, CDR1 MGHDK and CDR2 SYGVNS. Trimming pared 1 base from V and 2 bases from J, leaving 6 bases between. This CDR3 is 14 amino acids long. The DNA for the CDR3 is TGTGCCAGCAGTGAATTAGGGGCTGGAAACACCATATATTTT. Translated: CASSELGAGNTIYF.

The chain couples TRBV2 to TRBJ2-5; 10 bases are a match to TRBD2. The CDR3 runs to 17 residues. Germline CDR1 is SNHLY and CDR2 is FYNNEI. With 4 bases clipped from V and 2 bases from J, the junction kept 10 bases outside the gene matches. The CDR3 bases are TGTGCCAGCAGTGTCCTAGCGGGGGTGGGACTTCAAGAGACCCAGTACTTC. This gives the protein CASSVLAGVGLQETQYF.

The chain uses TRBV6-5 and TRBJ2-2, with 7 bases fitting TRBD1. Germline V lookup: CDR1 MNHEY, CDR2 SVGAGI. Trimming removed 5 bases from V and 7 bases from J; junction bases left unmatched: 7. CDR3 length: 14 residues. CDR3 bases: TGTGCCAGCAGTCGGGACAGAAAGGTCGGGGAGCTGTTTTTT. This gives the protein CASSRDRKVGELFF.

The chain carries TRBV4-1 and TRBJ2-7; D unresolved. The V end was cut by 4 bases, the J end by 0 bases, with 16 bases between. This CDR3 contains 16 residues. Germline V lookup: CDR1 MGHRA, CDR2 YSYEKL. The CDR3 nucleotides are TGCGCCAGCAGCCCCGCCTCCCCTCTAAGCTCCTACGAGCAGTACTTC. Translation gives CASSPASPLSSYEQYF.

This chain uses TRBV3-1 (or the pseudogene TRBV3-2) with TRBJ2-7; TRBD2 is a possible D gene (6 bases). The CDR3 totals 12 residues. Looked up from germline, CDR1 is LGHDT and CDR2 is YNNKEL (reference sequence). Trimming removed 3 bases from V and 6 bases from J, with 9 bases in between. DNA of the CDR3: TGTGCCAGCAGCCAGGGGAGGAGCGAGCAGTACTTC. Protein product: CASSQGRSEQYF.

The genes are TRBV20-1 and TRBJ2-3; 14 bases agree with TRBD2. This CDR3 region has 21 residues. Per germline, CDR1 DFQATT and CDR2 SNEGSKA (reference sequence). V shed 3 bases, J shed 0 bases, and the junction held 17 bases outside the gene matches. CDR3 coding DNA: TGCAGTGCTAGTGCATTCGGGATAGGACTAGCGGGGGGCTCTAGCACAGATACGCAGTATTTT. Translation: CSASAFGIGLAGGSSTDTQYF.

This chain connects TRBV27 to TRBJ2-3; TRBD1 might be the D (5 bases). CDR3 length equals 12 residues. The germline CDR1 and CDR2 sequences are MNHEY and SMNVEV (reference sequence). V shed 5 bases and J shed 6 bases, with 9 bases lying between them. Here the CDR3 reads CASSRYRDTQYF. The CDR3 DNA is TGTGCCAGCAGTAGGTACAGGGATACGCAGTATTTT.

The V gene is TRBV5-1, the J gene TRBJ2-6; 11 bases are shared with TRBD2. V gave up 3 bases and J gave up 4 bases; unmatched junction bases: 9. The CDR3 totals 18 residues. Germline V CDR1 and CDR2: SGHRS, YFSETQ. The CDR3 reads CASSSRSGGATGANVLTF. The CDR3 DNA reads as TGCGCCAGCAGCTCCCGTAGCGGGGGGGCCACAGGGGCCAACGTCCTGACTTTC.

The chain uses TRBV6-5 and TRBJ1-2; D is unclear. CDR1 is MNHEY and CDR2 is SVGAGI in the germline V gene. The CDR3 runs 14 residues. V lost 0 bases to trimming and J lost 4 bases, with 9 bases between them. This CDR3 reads CASSYSAPSYGYTF. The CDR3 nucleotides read TGTGCCAGCAGTTACTCGGCCCCATCCTATGGCTACACCTTC.

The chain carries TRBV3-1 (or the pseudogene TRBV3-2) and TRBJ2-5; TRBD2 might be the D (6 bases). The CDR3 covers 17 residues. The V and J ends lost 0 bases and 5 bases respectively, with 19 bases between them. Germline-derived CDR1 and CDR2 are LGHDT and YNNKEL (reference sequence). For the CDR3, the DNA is TGTGCCAGCAGCCAAGACGGGAGTGGGTCACGGGGGGAGACCCAGTACTTC. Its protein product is CASSQDGSGSRGETQYF.